This TCR beta chain was identified in a study of T-cell reconstitution after alpha-beta-depleted transplantation in children. The TCRbeta library was prepared with unique molecular identifiers. Each CDR3 protein gets one entry after TCRdb re-called the PCR reads with MiXCR. The table lists just under 550,000 distinct CDR3 sequences, 15% to 20% of them singletons. This CDR3 has 15 amino acids. V was pared by 1 base and J by 12 bases, with 19 bases between. This clonotype was recorded a few times. The genes are TRBV12-3 or TRBV12-4 and TRBJ2-1; possible D gene TRBD1, 5 bases. This sequence originates from a human donor who donated a stem cell graft to a child with acute lymphoblastic leukemia. Sequencing was performed on PBMCs from the stem cell graft donor, taken from the stem cell graft. CDR3 coding DNA: TGTGCCAGCAGTTTAGAGGGGCTAAACGCGGAGTTGCAGTTCTTC. Translation: CASSLEGLNAELQFF.